Below, one T cell receptor beta chain is given with its context. What antigen it recognizes has not been identified. No quality values exist for individual bases; no much larger clone is one base distant. TCRbeta CDR3 regions were amplified from genomic DNA by means of the immunoSEQ Assay, a bias-controlled multiplex PCR. In the original analysis: The number of nucleated cells in each sample was estimated from the amplification of reference gene primers within the assay. To quantify the absolute abundance of each unique TCRbeta CDR3 rearrangement, sequence reads were collapsed and filtered. Productive Simpson clonality was computed per sample as the square root of Simpson's diversity index over productive rearrangements. TCRdb limited this immuneACCESS table to in-frame rearrangements with V and J called. A share of clones is missing; checked studies link under half to unresolved V genes, and the rest is unexplained. The D gene and trimming were derived from the DNA, and the V and J assignments and clone size from that table. This sample has some 140,000 clones in its table, and roughly 80% of those were observed once. Clones ranked in the top ten supply over 25% of the sample.

The collaborating institutions used their own protocols to collect whole blood in K2EDTA tubes. For TCRbeta analysis, collaborators shipped samples in one of three forms: frozen whole blood, isolated PBMCs, or DNA extracted from either of those sample types. The record originates from a study of blood T cell repertoires in COVID-19 (dated by TCRdb to 2020 to 2021). Notes on the research overall: Collaborator samples came from the United States, Italy and Spain and covered acute and convalescent phases of COVID-19. The material from the prospective study consisted of cDNA or gDNA derived from T cells, B-cell-depleted T cells, or PBMCs. The dataset comprised deeply sampled blood TCRbeta repertoires from subjects exposed to, actively infected with, or recovered from COVID-19. The repertoires were released in a freely available public database intended as a resource for research on the immune response to SARS-CoV-2. Samples came from the ongoing ImmuneRACE study (first 160 participants) plus 1,254 subjects from 6 global collaborators. The sample metadata nearly always contained a de-identified subject ID, COVID-19 status, age in years and sex. Where available, HLA class I and class II types were obtained from metadata supplied by the sample provider rather than from assay-based typing. Broader findings and caveats from the paper: How much clinical and demographic metadata was included differed by source and by participant, and the metadata was provided uncurated.

CDR1 and CDR2, looked up from the germline V gene (reference sequence), are LNHDA and SQIVND. From the cysteine up to the phenylalanine, the CDR3 has a length of 17 residues. Only CDR3 DNA remains: 51 bases, in frame from the first base. V loses 4 bases, J loses 0 bases, and the germline ends lie 16 bases apart. This clonotype was sampled from a woman in her fifties or sixties with acute or convalescent COVID-19. The material sequenced was peripheral blood. The chain joins TRBV19 to TRBJ2-4; the best D guess is TRBD1, with 6 bases matching. For the CDR3, the sequence is CASSTIEDRLAKNIQYF. The DNA sequence follows: TGTGCCAGTAGTACTATCGAGGACAGACTAGCCAAAAACATTCAGTACTTC.